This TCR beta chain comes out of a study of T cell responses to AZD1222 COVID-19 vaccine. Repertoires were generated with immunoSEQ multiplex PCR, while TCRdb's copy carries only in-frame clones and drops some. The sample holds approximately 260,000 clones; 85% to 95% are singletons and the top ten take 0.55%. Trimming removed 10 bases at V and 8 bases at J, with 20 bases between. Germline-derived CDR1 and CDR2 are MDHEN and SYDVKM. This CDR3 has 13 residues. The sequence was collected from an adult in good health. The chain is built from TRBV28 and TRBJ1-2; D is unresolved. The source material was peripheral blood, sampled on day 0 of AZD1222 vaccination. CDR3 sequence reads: CATLLLGARGYTF. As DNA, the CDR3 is TGTGCCACCCTTTTGTTGGGCGCGCGCGGCTACACCTTC.